These T cell receptor beta chains were read from a single sample in a study of blood T cell repertoires in COVID-19. Here immunoSEQ multiplex PCR was the method, and the copy in TCRdb shows in-frame clones only, minus some. The sample has under 70,000 clones, 88% seen once. Sequencing was carried out using peripheral blood. The source of these receptors is a woman between 55 and 75 years old with COVID-19, enrolled during active disease. Each CDR3 is given with its conserved first and last residue. Fields, in order: D gene, V gene, clone size, J gene, CDR3 DNA, CDR3 protein. D genes are given only for firm matches. Clone size is shown for a subset of rows, as once, few, many or a class of expanded clone.

>TRBD1|TRBV30|-|TRBJ2-5
TGTGCCTGGAACCTGGGGACAGGACAAAACCAGTACTTC
CAWNLGTGQNQYF
>TRBD1|TRBV7-7|-|TRBJ2-3
TGTGCCAGCAGCCTCGGACAGGGGCGGGCAGAGGGTACGCAGTATTTT
CASSLGQGRAEGTQYF
>-|TRBV4-3|-|TRBJ1-3
TGCGCCAGCAGCCAAGACATGGGCGTCTCTGGAAACACCATATATTTT
CASSQDMGVSGNTIYF
>-|TRBV5-1|once|TRBJ1-3
TGCGCCAGCAGCTTGGCAGGGTGGCAAAACACCATATATTTT
CASSLAGWQNTIYF
>-|TRBV20-1|-|TRBJ1-2
TGCAGTTCCACAGGGAGCTATGGCTACACCTTC
CSSTGSYGYTF
>-|TRBV7-8|many|TRBJ2-1
TGTGCCAGCAGCCCAACCCTGGGGAGTGGCAACAATGAGCAGTTCTTC
CASSPTLGSGNNEQFF
>-|TRBV29-1|-|TRBJ2-7
TGCAGCGTTGGGGCAGGGGCGATCGAGCAGTACTTC
CSVGAGAIEQYF
>-|TRBV19|-|TRBJ1-5
TGTGCCAGTAGTGCCCGACAGCTCGGACTAAGCAATCAGCCCCAGCATTTT
CASSARQLGLSNQPQHF
>-|TRBV11-3|few|TRBJ2-4
TGTGCCAGCAGCTTATATACGGGTGAAAACATTCAGTACTTC
CASSLYTGENIQYF
>-|TRBV5-6|-|TRBJ2-2
TGTGCCAGCAGCCCCGAGGGACACCCCACCGGGGAGCTGTTTTTT
CASSPEGHPTGELFF
>-|TRBV11-1|-|TRBJ2-1
TGTGCCAGCAGCAATAGAGAGCCCTACAATGAGCAGTTCTTC
CASSNREPYNEQFF
>-|TRBV3-1/TRBV3-2|-|TRBJ1-1
TGTGCCAGCAGCTTTCCCGGGAGCTCGAACACTGAAGCTTTCTTT
CASSFPGSSNTEAFF
>-|TRBV11-3|few|TRBJ2-5
TGTGCCAGCAGCTTAGGAGGCGGAACCCAAGAGACCCAGTACTTC
CASSLGGGTQETQYF
>-|TRBV7-2|-|TRBJ2-3
TGTGCCAGCACCTCCGTCACAGATACGCAGTATTTT
CASTSVTDTQYF
>-|TRBV14|-|TRBJ1-2
TGTGCCAGCAGCCAGTTGGCTGATTGGAACTATGGCTACACCTTC
CASSQLADWNYGYTF
>TRBD2|TRBV7-9|-|TRBJ2-3
TGTGCCAGCAGCTCCGGGGGGGGAGGCACAGATACGCAGTATTTT
CASSSGGGGTDTQYF
>-|TRBV5-4|once|TRBJ2-1
TGTGCCAGCAGCCTAGACAGGCCGGGCTCCTACAATGAGCAGTTCTTC
CASSLDRPGSYNEQFF
>-|TRBV28|-|TRBJ1-2
TGTGCCAGCAGTCCTGGTGGAGGGCCACCCAGTAACTATGGCTACACCTTC
CASSPGGGPPSNYGYTF
>-|TRBV21-1|-|TRBJ2-4
TGTGCCAGCAGCAAACGTCGAGCGCTAGCCAAAAACATTCAGTACTTC
CASSKRRALAKNIQYF
>TRBD1|TRBV4-1|-|TRBJ2-2
TGCGCCAGCAGATCAATCAGGGGGCCGAACACCGGGGAGCTGTTTTTT
CASRSIRGPNTGELFF
>TRBD1|TRBV29-1|-|TRBJ1-1
TGCAGCGTTGCGACAGGGGGCGGCACTGAAGCTTTCTTT
CSVATGGGTEAFF
>-|TRBV28|-|TRBJ2-7
TGTGCCAGCAGGGGGGGTGCGGGGCTATCCTACGAGCAGTACTTC
CASRGGAGLSYEQYF
>TRBD2|TRBV5-4|few|TRBJ2-1
TGTGCCAGCACCAAGAGAGGGGTAGCGGGAAGGACCTACAATGAGCAGTTCTTC
CASTKRGVAGRTYNEQFF
>-|TRBV18|-|TRBJ1-2
TGTGCCAGCTCCTGGGCGGACAGTAACTATGGCTACACCTTC
CASSWADSNYGYTF
>-|TRBV9|-|TRBJ2-7
TGTGCCAGCAGCGTAGGAGGCGCCGAACAGTACTTC
CASSVGGAEQYF
>TRBD2|TRBV7-9|-|TRBJ2-5
TGTGCCAGCAGCCCCTTGGGCGGGGGGCAGGAGGAGACCCAGTACTTC
CASSPLGGGQEETQYF
>-|TRBV7-9|-|TRBJ1-2
TGTGCCAGCAGCCCAACCAATCAAGGGGTGGTCTATGGCTACACCTTC
CASSPTNQGVVYGYTF
>TRBD1|TRBV6-5|-|TRBJ2-3
TGTGCCAGTCGGGACAGGGTAGAACTAGATACGCAGTATTTT
CASRDRVELDTQYF
>-|TRBV6-6|-|TRBJ1-3
TGTGCCAGCAGGATGAGGCCCCTGGACTCTGGAAACACCATATATTTT
CASRMRPLDSGNTIYF
>-|TRBV7-9|-|TRBJ2-7
TGTGCCAGCAGCCTCCAGGGTTGGGAGCAGTACTTC
CASSLQGWEQYF
>TRBD1|TRBV7-9|-|TRBJ1-6
TGTGCCAGCAGCTTAGCCGGGGACAGGGGGCGGTCACCCCTCCACTTT
CASSLAGDRGRSPLHF
>-|TRBV5-1|-|TRBJ1-2
TGCGCCAGCAGCTCCAGGTCGCTCGGGGGGCGATATAACTATGGCTACACCTTC
CASSSRSLGGRYNYGYTF
>-|TRBV5-1|-|TRBJ1-1
TGCGCCAGCAGCTTTAACAGGAACACTGAAGCTTTCTTT
CASSFNRNTEAFF
>-|TRBV7-9|-|TRBJ1-2
TGTGCCAGCAGCTTAGGTGACAGGCGCTATGGCTACACCTTC
CASSLGDRRYGYTF
>TRBD1|TRBV13|-|TRBJ2-3
TGTGCCAGCAGCTTAGTGGCTCGGACAGGGGGCCCCACAGATACGCAGTATTTT
CASSLVARTGGPTDTQYF
>TRBD1|TRBV13|-|TRBJ2-2
TGTGCCAGCAGCTTAGGACGGGACAGGAGGTTCGCGAACACCGGGGAGCTGTTTTTT
CASSLGRDRRFANTGELFF
>TRBD2|TRBV6-1|-|TRBJ2-7
TGTGCCAGCAGTGAAATGGGGGGAGGGTCCTACGAGCAGTACTTC
CASSEMGGGSYEQYF
>-|TRBV5-4|once|TRBJ2-1
TGTGCCAGCAGCTTCGGCGGGGCAGAGCAGTTCTTC
CASSFGGAEQFF
>-|TRBV7-2|-|TRBJ1-4
TGTGCCAGCAGCTGGACAGTTACTTCGGTTGAAAAACTGTTTTTT
CASSWTVTSVEKLFF